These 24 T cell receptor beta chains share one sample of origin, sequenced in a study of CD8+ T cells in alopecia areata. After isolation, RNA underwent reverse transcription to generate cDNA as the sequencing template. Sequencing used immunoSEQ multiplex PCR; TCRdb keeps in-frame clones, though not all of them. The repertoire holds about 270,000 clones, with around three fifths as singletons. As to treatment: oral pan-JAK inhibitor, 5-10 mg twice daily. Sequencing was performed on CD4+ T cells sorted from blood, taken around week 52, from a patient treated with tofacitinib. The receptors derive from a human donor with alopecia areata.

The DNA of the CDR3 is TGTGCCTGGAGTTCGGCTCCCTACGAGCAGTACTTC. Amino acid sequence: CAWSSAPYEQYF. This chain uses TRBV30 with TRBJ2-7; D unclear. Germline lookup yields CDR1 GTSNPN and CDR2 SVGIG (reference sequence). The CDR3 spans 12 residues. V shed 2 bases and J shed 2 bases, with 7 bases lying between them.

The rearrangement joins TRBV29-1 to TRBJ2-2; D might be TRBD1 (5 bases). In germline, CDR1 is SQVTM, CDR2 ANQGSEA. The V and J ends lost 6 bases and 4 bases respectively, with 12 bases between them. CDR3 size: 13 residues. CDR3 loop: CSVRASGTGELFF. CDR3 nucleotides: TGCAGCGTCAGGGCGTCGGGCACCGGGGAGCTGTTTTTT.

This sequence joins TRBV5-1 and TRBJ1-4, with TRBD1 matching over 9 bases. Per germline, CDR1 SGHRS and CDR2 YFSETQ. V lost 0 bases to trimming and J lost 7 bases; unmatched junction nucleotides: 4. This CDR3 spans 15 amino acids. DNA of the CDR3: TGCGCCAGCAGCTTGGCTGGGACAGGGAGTGAAAAACTGTTTTTT. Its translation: CASSLAGTGSEKLFF.

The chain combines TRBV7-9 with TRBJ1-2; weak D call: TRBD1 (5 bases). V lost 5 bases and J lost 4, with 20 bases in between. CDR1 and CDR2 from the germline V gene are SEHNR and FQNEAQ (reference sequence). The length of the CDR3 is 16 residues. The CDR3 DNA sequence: TGTGCCAGCAGCCCTCGTGGACAACCACTAGGCTATGGCTACACCTTC. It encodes CASSPRGQPLGYGYTF.

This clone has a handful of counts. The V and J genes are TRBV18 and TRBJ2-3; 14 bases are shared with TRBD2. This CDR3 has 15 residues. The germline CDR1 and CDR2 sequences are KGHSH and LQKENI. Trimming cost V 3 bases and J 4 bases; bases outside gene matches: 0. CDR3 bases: TGTGCCAGCTCACCGGGACTAGCGGGGGCAGATACGCAGTATTTT. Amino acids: CASSPGLAGADTQYF.

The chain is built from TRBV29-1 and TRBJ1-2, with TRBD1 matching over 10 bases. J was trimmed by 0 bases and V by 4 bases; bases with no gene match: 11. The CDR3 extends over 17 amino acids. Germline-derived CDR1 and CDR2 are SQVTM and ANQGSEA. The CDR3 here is CSVGFGTGVPTNYGYTF. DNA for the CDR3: TGCAGCGTTGGCTTTGGGACAGGGGTACCCACTAACTATGGCTACACCTTC.

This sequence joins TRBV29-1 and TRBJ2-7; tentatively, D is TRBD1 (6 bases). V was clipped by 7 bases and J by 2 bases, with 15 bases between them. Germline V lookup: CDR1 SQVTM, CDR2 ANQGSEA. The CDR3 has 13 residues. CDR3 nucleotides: TGCAGCGCAATACAGGGTTTCCCCTACGAGCAGTACTTC. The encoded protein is CSAIQGFPYEQYF.

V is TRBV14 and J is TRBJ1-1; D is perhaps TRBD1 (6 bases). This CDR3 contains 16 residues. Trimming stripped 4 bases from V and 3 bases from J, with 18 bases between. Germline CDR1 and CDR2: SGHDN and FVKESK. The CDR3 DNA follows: TGTGCCAGCAGCCCCTACCAGGGGATTATGGACACTGAAGCTTTCTTT. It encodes CASSPYQGIMDTEAFF.

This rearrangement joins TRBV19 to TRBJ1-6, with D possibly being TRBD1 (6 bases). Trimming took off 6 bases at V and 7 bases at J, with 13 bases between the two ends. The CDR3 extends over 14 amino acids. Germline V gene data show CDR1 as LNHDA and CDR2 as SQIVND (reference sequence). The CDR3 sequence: CASSNTRGNSPLHF. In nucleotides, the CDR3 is TGTGCCAGTAGCAACACGAGGGGGAATTCACCCCTCCACTTT.

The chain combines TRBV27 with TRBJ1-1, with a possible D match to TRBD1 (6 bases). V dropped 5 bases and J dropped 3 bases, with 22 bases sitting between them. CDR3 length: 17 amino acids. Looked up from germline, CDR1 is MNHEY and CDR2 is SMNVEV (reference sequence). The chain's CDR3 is CASSPQGRGWKDTEAFF. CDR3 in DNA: TGTGCCAGCAGTCCCCAGGGGCGGGGCTGGAAGGACACTGAAGCTTTCTTT.

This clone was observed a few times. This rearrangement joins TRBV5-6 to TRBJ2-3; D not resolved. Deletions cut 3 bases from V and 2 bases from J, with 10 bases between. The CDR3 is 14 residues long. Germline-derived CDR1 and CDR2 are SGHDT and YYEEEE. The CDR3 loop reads CASSSTLPTDTQYF. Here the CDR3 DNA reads TGTGCCAGCAGCTCGACTCTCCCCACAGATACGCAGTATTTT.

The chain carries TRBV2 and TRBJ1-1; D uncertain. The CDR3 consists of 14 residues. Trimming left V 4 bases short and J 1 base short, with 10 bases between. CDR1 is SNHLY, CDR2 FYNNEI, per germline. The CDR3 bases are TGTGCCAGCAGTGGGAGGAGCCGGAACACTGAAGCTTTCTTT. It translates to CASSGRSRNTEAFF.

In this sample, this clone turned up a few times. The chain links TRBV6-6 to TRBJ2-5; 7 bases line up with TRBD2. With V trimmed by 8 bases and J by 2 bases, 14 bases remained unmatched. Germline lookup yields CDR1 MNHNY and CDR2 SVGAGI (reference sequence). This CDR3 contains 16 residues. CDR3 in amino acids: CASHHAGVSLQETQYF. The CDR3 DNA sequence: TGTGCCAGCCATCACGCGGGGGTCTCACTTCAAGAGACCCAGTACTTC.

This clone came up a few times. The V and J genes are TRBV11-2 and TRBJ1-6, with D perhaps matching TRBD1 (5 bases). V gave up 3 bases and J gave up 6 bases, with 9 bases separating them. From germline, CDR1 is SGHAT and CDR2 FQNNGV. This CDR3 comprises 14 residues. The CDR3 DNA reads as TGTGCCAGCAGCTTTGAAGGGACTAATTCACCCCTCCACTTT. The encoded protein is CASSFEGTNSPLHF.

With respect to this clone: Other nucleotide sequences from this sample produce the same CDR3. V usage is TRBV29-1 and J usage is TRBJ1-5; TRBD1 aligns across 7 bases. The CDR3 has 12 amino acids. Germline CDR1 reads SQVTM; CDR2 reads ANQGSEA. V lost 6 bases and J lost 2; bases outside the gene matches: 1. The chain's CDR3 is CSVGTGNQPQHF. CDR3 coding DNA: TGCAGCGTGGGGACAGGCAATCAGCCCCAGCATTTT. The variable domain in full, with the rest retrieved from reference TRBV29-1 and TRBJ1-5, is SAVISQKPSRDICQRGTSLTIQCQVDSQVTMMFWYRQQPGQSLTLIATANQGSEATYESGFVIDKFPISRPNLTFSTLTVSNMSPEDSSIYLCSVGTGNQPQHFGDGTRLSIL.

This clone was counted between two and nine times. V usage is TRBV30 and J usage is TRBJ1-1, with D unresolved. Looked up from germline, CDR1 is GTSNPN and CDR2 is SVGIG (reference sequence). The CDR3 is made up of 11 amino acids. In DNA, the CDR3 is TGTGGAGCAGGCATGAACACTGAAGCTTTCTTT. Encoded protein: CGAGMNTEAFF. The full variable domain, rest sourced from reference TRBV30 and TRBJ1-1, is SQTIHQWPATLVQPVGSPLSLECTVEGTSNPNLYWYRQAAGRGLQLLFYSVGIGQISSEVPQNLSASRPQDRQFILSSKKLLLSDSGFYLCGAGMNTEAFFGQGTRLTVV.

DNA for the CDR3: TGTGCCAGCAGCTTATTAAGGGTCAATGAGCAGTTCTTC. It codes for CASSLLRVNEQFF. The genes are TRBV7-8 and TRBJ2-1, with unresolved D. Trimming took 2 bases from V and 6 from J, leaving 8 bases between them. Germline-derived CDR1 and CDR2 are SGHVS and FQNEAQ. CDR3 length: 13 amino acids.

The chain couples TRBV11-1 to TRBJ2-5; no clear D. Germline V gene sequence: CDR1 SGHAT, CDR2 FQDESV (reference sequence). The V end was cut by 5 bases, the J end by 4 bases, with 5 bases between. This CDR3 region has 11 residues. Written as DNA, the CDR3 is TGTGCCAGCAGCCTAATAGAGACCCAGTACTTC. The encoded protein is CASSLIETQYF.

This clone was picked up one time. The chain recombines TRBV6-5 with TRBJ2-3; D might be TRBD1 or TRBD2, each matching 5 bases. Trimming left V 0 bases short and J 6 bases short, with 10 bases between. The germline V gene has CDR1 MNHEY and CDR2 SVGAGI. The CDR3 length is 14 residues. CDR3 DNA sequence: TGTGCCAGCAGTTACTCAGGGACCACGGATACGCAGTATTTT. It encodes CASSYSGTTDTQYF.

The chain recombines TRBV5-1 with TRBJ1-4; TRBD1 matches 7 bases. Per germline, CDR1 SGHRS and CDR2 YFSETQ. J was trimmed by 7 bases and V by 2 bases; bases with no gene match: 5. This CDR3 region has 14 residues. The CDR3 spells CASSLGGAGEKLFF. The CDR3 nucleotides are TGCGCCAGCAGCTTAGGGGGCGCGGGTGAAAAACTGTTTTTT.

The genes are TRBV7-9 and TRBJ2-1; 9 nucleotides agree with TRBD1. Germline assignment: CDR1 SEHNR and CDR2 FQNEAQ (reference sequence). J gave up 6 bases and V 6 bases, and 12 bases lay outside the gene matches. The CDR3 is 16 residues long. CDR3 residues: CASSTSGWTGANEQFF. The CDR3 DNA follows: TGTGCCAGCAGTACCTCTGGGTGGACAGGGGCCAATGAGCAGTTCTTC.

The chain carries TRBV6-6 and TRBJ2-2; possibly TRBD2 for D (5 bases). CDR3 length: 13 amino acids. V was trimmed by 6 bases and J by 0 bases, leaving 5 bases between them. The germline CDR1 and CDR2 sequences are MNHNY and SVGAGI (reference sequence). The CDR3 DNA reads TGTGCCAGCAGGGACTCGAACACCGGGGAGCTGTTTTTT. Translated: CASRDSNTGELFF.

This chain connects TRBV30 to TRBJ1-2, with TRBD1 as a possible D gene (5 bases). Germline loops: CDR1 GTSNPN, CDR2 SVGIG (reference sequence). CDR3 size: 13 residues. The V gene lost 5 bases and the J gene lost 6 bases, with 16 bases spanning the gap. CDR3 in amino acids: CAWGPGRAHGYTF. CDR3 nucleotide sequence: TGTGCCTGGGGGCCTGGCAGGGCGCATGGCTACACCTTC.

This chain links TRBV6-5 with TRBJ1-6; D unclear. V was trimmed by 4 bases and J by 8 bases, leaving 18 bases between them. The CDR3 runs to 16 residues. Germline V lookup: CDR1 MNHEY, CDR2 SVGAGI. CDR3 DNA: TGTGCCAGCAGTTTACTCCCCGGACTCTCGGATTCACCCCTCCACTTT. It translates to CASSLLPGLSDSPLHF.